The 17 T cell receptor beta chains below were found in one sample sequenced in a study of cytomegalovirus exposure and HLA in healthy donors. Primers for the PCR totalled 60 Vbeta and 13 Jbeta. The assay was immunoSEQ multiplex PCR, and TCRdb's table has in-frame clones only and misses some. This repertoire shows some 150,000 clones, around three quarters found once; its top ten account for roughly 2%. The sequencing sample was made of PBMCs. Receptors originate from a man aged 40-49 years in good health and CMV-seronegative.

The chain is built from TRBV18 and TRBJ2-7; 12 bases line up with TRBD2. J lost 6 bases, V lost 3 bases, and 6 bases had no gene match. CDR3 length equals 15 residues. Germline-derived CDR1 and CDR2 are KGHSH and LQKENI. CDR3 region: CASSPSGLAGREQYF. DNA for the CDR3: TGTGCCAGCTCACCCTCTGGACTAGCGGGGCGCGAGCAGTACTTC.

The chain employs TRBV11-2 and TRBJ2-3, with D maybe TRBD1 (6 bases). Trimming shortened V by 5 bases and J by 2 bases, and 17 bases separated the two germline ends. The CDR3 has 16 residues. Germline assignment: CDR1 SGHAT and CDR2 FQNNGV. The CDR3 DNA is TGTGCCAGCAGCCCCCGAGGGGGTTTATTCACAGATACGCAGTATTTT. Protein product: CASSPRGGLFTDTQYF.

The gene calls are TRBV13 and TRBJ1-3; tentatively, D is TRBD1 (6 bases). This CDR3 region has 13 residues. The germline CDR1 and CDR2 sequences are PRHDT and FYEKMQ (reference sequence). V dropped 3 bases and J dropped 4 bases, with 7 bases sitting between them. In nucleotides, the CDR3 is TGTGCCAGCAGCTTGGGGGCAGGAAACACCATATATTTT. It translates to CASSLGAGNTIYF.

This clone was seen only once. The rearrangement links TRBV28 to TRBJ2-4, with TRBD2 matching over 9 bases. In germline, CDR1 is MDHEN, CDR2 SYDVKM. With 8 bases clipped from V and 9 bases from J, the junction kept 8 bases outside the gene matches. This CDR3 spans 13 amino acids. CDR3 sequence reads: CASLLSGRSIQYF. CDR3 in DNA: TGTGCCAGCCTCCTCAGCGGGAGGAGCATTCAGTACTTC.

This clone was detected a few times. The V call is TRBV11-2, the J call TRBJ2-1, with a tentative D call TRBD2 (6 bases). In germline, CDR1 is SGHAT, CDR2 FQNNGV. The CDR3 runs to 16 residues. V was cut by 5 bases and J by 7 bases, with 21 bases left in between. The CDR3 reads CASSPVGRTFTNEQFF. CDR3 DNA sequence: TGTGCCAGCAGCCCAGTGGGGAGGACCTTCACAAATGAGCAGTTCTTC.

This rearrangement joins TRBV25-1 to TRBJ2-7, with 7 bases fitting TRBD1. V dropped 1 base and J dropped 6; count of bases not matched to a gene: 6. Germline V gene data show CDR1 as MGHDK and CDR2 as SYGVNS. This CDR3 is built from 14 residues. The CDR3 is CASSELGGPGEQYF. The DNA for the CDR3 is TGTGCCAGCAGTGAATTAGGGGGCCCAGGCGAGCAGTACTTC.

About this clone: Additional DNA sequences in this sample encode the identical CDR3. The chain uses TRBV6-4 and TRBJ2-3; 8 bases align to TRBD2. Germline trimming cut 0 bases from V and 3 bases from J; bases unmatched to any gene: 2. The CDR3 extends over 15 amino acids. The germline gives CDR1 MRHNA, CDR2 SNTAGT. CDR3 in amino acids: CASSDSVAGTDTQYF. As DNA, the CDR3 is TGTGCCAGCAGTGACTCGGTAGCGGGAACAGATACGCAGTATTTT.

The chain links TRBV6-5 to TRBJ2-7, with 7 bases identical to TRBD2. The germline gives CDR1 MNHEY, CDR2 SVGAGI. V trimming: 5 bases; J trimming: 2 bases; junction bases outside the gene matches: 6. This CDR3 is built from 14 residues. The CDR3 loop reads CASSVQAGPYEQYF. The CDR3 DNA sequence: TGTGCCAGCAGTGTACAAGCGGGACCCTACGAGCAGTACTTC.

The gene calls are TRBV6-5 and TRBJ2-1, with 8 bases matching TRBD2. The CDR3 contains 16 residues. Germline CDR1 and CDR2: MNHEY and SVGAGI. V lost 4 bases to trimming and J lost 5 bases; unmatched junction nucleotides: 10. The CDR3 bases are TGTGCCAGCAGTTCCGCGGGGGGTAGGCCCCACAATGAGCAGTTCTTC. This encodes CASSSAGGRPHNEQFF.

The chain has TRBV5-4 and TRBJ2-1; 7 nucleotides agree with TRBD1. From germline, CDR1 is SGHNT and CDR2 YYREEE (reference sequence). This CDR3 has 15 amino acids. V shed 4 bases and J 8 bases; nucleotides not matched to a gene: 12. The CDR3 DNA reads TGTGCCAGCAGCCCGGGGAGCCTGGGGACAGATGAGCAGTTCTTC. Translating gives CASSPGSLGTDEQFF.

The chain employs TRBV27 and TRBJ2-1; 7 bases are shared with TRBD1. V gave up 5 bases and J gave up 2 bases; unmatched junction bases: 12. Germline CDR1 is MNHEY and CDR2 is SMNVEV (reference sequence). The CDR3 consists of 17 residues. This chain's CDR3 is CASSPARTGSPYNEQFF. The CDR3 DNA sequence: TGTGCCAGCAGTCCTGCCCGGACAGGATCCCCCTACAATGAGCAGTTCTTC.

The count of this clone is one. The chain carries TRBV7-9 and TRBJ1-4; D perhaps matches TRBD1 (5 bases). V was pared by 4 bases and J by 0 bases, with 15 bases between. CDR3 length equals 17 residues. Germline CDR1 reads SEHNR; CDR2 reads FQNEAQ (reference sequence). The CDR3 DNA sequence: TGTGCCAGCAGCTCCGGGGTGGGGGGGACAACTAATGAAAAACTGTTTTTT. Protein sequence: CASSSGVGGTTNEKLFF. The variable domain in full, completed from reference TRBV7-9 and TRBJ1-4, reads DTGVSQNPRHKITKRGQNVTFRCDPISEHNRLYWYRQTLGQGPEFLTYFQNEAQLEKSRLLSDRFSAERPKGSFSTLEIQRTEQGDSAMYLCASSSGVGGTTNEKLFFGSGTQLSVL.

The chain employs TRBV4-1 and TRBJ1-1, with a weak D call TRBD1 (5 bases). The ends were cut back, 1 base at V and 2 bases at J, with 11 bases in the middle. From germline, CDR1 is MGHRA and CDR2 YSYEKL. This CDR3 is built from 15 residues. CDR3 amino acids: CASSQVGVGNTEAFF. DNA of the CDR3: TGCGCCAGCAGCCAAGTAGGGGTGGGAAACACTGAAGCTTTCTTT.

This clone has more than one count but fewer than ten. V and J are TRBV28 and TRBJ2-1, with 11 bases matching TRBD2. V lost 0 bases to trimming and J lost 7 bases; unmatched junction nucleotides: 2. The germline V gene encodes CDR1 MDHEN and CDR2 SYDVKM. This CDR3 has 15 amino acids. The CDR3: CASSLWLAGGNEQFF. The CDR3 DNA sequence: TGTGCCAGCAGTTTATGGCTAGCGGGGGGAAATGAGCAGTTCTTC.

The chain has TRBV15 and TRBJ1-5; D call uncertain. The ends were cut back, 3 bases at V and 0 bases at J, with 3 bases in the middle. The CDR3 runs to 13 residues. CDR1 is LNHNV, CDR2 YYDKDF, per germline (reference sequence). The CDR3 nucleotides are TGTGCCACCAGCAGTAATAGCAATCAGCCCCAGCATTTT. This gives the protein CATSSNSNQPQHF.

J is TRBJ2-3 and V is TRBV5-6; 10 bases are a match to TRBD2. Germline assignment: CDR1 SGHDT and CDR2 YYEEEE. The J segment lost 3 bases and the V segment lost 2 bases, leaving 6 bases of the junction unmatched. CDR3 size: 16 residues. The CDR3 here is CASSFVSTSGTDTQYF. CDR3 nucleotide sequence: TGTGCCAGCAGCTTTGTATCGACTAGCGGGACAGATACGCAGTATTTT.

The chain is built from TRBV18 and TRBJ2-7, with 8 bases aligning to TRBD2. The V and J ends lost 2 bases and 5 bases, in that order; junction bases with no gene match: 17. This CDR3 is built from 18 residues. CDR1 and CDR2 from the germline V gene are KGHSH and LQKENI. The CDR3 DNA follows: TGTGCCAGCTCACCATTTGGGATAGCGGGATCTCTAGTCGACGAGCAGTACTTC. Protein product: CASSPFGIAGSLVDEQYF.